A selection of T cell receptor beta chains follows, all from one sample in a study of T cell changes during pregnancy in multiple sclerosis. The data were produced by immunoSEQ multiplex PCR, yet TCRdb's version contains in-frame clones alone and is incomplete. The sample yields some 80,000 clones, roughly 91% seen once. This specimen was peripheral blood, taken in the first trimester of pregnancy. All receptors derive from a female donor with multiple sclerosis, enrolled in a pregnancy study. The CDR3 runs from the conserved cysteine through the conserved F or W.

j_call | v_call | cdr3_aa
TRBJ2-7 | TRBV18 | CASSPLTYEQYF
TRBJ1-2 | TRBV28 | CASSLVTTGGFYGYTF
TRBJ1-2 | TRBV27 | CASSLTGNYGYTF
TRBJ1-5 | TRBV7-2 | CASSLAGRGQPQHF
TRBJ1-2 | TRBV15 | CATSKDREAYGYTF
TRBJ2-2 | TRBV11-3 | CASSLGGTGELFF
TRBJ1-2 | TRBV27 | CASTLRATGVFSNYGYTF
TRBJ1-2 | TRBV10-3 | CAISEQAGNLISNYGYTF
TRBJ2-2 | TRBV5-1 | CASSLIPGVIGTGELFF
TRBJ1-2 | TRBV10-3 | CAISEDRSSNYGYTF
TRBJ2-5 | TRBV2 | CASSKTGQSETQYF
TRBJ1-3 | TRBV28 | CASSSQVRSGNTIYF
TRBJ1-2 | TRBV27 | CASSPGQRANYGYTF
TRBJ2-5 | TRBV28 | CASSLGLQETQYF
TRBJ2-7 | TRBV6-1 | CASSEETGGSYEQYF
TRBJ2-7 | TRBV19 | CASSRTSGTYEQYF
TRBJ1-1 | TRBV28 | CASSLWASGTEAFF
TRBJ1-2 | TRBV9 | CASSPRSDGYTF
TRBJ2-3 | TRBV5-4 | CASSLPGQDQYF
TRBJ2-3 | TRBV7-9 | CASSLGRYGTDTQYF
TRBJ2-5 | TRBV7-9 | CASSPNRETQYF
TRBJ1-1 | TRBV2 | CASSARGNQRDTEAFF
TRBJ1-1 | TRBV4-2 | CASSFRTGGADTEAFF
TRBJ1-1 | TRBV5-4 | CASSKLNTEAFF
TRBJ1-5 | TRBV19 | CASTGTGMRQPQHF
TRBJ1-1 | TRBV5-1 | CASSQEQGRTEAFF
TRBJ2-2 | TRBV4-1 | CASSQGHGEGLLTGELFF
TRBJ1-1 | TRBV18 | CASSPTGQGSKKNTEAFF
TRBJ2-7 | TRBV11-2 | CASSLFQGTYEQYF
TRBJ1-1 | TRBV4-3 | CASSQDPQGARGNTEAFF
TRBJ1-2 | TRBV30 | CAWSAGANYGYTF
TRBJ2-5 | TRBV7-6 | CASTGLAGSKETQYF
TRBJ1-6 | TRBV7-8 | CASSLDTGSAYNSPLHF
TRBJ2-2 | TRBV28 | CASSWVLGAPRSNTGELFF
TRBJ2-7 | TRBV6-5 | CASARTGTYEQYF
TRBJ1-3 | TRBV7-6 | CASSQTTGSSGNTIYF
TRBJ2-1 | TRBV5-4 | CASSLWGRRNEQFF
TRBJ2-1 | TRBV9 | CASSPREGLYNEQFF
TRBJ2-1 | TRBV10-2 | CASSTSRGSSYNEQFF
TRBJ1-5 | TRBV19 | CASSRTGGGQPQHF
TRBJ1-1 | TRBV7-8 | CASSLRDRAGDTEAFF
TRBJ1-4 | TRBV7-9 | CASSPLSGTNEKLFF
TRBJ1-1 | TRBV18 | CASSLGQGKITEAFF
TRBJ2-4 | TRBV5-1 | CASSLGASGGALDIQYF
TRBJ2-7 | TRBV6-1 | CASSDLGDRAPYEQYF
TRBJ2-1 | TRBV6-4 | CASSVAGGAGEQFF
TRBJ2-3 | TRBV13 | CASSSRHHASTDTQYF
TRBJ1-2 | TRBV6-5 | CASTQGGGPLGYTF
TRBJ2-2 | TRBV7-9 | CASTVLGWQGTGELFF
TRBJ2-3 | TRBV19 | CASRVRSSGSTDTQYF
TRBJ2-1 | TRBV7-9 | CASSLTPGLAGGGYNEQFF
TRBJ2-3 | TRBV9 | CASAPTASTDTQYF
TRBJ2-5 | TRBV5-4 | CASSPGQGRETQYF
TRBJ1-4 | TRBV4-1 | CASSLRTADELFF
TRBJ2-2 | TRBV27 | CATRGTTNTGELFF
TRBJ1-1 | TRBV28 | CASSLGGNTEAFF
TRBJ2-7 | TRBV28 | CASSSGGMIHEQYF
TRBJ2-5 | TRBV7-3 | CASSGGSQETQYF
TRBJ1-6 | TRBV18 | CAASDRGRSPLHF